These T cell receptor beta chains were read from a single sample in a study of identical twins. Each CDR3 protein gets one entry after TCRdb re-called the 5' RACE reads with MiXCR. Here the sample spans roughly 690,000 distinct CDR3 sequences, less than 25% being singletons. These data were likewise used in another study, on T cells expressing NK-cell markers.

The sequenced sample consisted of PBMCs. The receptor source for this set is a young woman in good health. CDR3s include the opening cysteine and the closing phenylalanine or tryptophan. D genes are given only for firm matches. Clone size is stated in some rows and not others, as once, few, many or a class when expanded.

cdr3_nt: TGTGCCAGCTCACCAGTCGGCCGAAGCTCTGGAAACACCATATATTTT
cdr3_aa: CASSPVGRSSGNTIYF
j_call: TRBJ1-3
cdr3_length: 16
v_call: TRBV18
clone_size: NA
d_call: NA

cdr3_nt: TGTGCCAGCTCTCTAGCGGTTGTAAGCACAGATACGCAGTATTTT
cdr3_aa: CASSLAVVSTDTQYF
j_call: TRBJ2-3
cdr3_length: 15
v_call: TRBV11-3
clone_size: few
d_call: TRBD2

cdr3_nt: TGTGCCAGCAGAGTGTCGGTGGCTAGGGGGGAGACCCAGTACTTC
cdr3_aa: CASRVSVARGETQYF
j_call: TRBJ2-5
cdr3_length: 15
v_call: TRBV7-8
clone_size: NA
d_call: NA

cdr3_nt: TGCAGTGCCCCGGACAGGGTGGAGAACACTGAAGCTTTCTTT
cdr3_aa: CSAPDRVENTEAFF
j_call: TRBJ1-1
cdr3_length: 14
v_call: TRBV20-1
clone_size: NA
d_call: TRBD1

cdr3_nt: TGCAGTGCTAGAGGAGGTTCAAGCTCCTACGAGCAGTACTTC
cdr3_aa: CSARGGSSSYEQYF
j_call: TRBJ2-7
cdr3_length: 14
v_call: TRBV20-1
clone_size: many
d_call: NA

cdr3_nt: TGCAGCGTACAGGGAGTTACTGAAGCTTTCTTT
cdr3_aa: CSVQGVTEAFF
j_call: TRBJ1-1
cdr3_length: 11
v_call: TRBV29-1
clone_size: NA
d_call: NA

cdr3_nt: TGTGCCAGCTCACCAGAACTAGCCGGCGGGGAGCTGTTTTTT
cdr3_aa: CASSPELAGGELFF
j_call: TRBJ2-2
cdr3_length: 14
v_call: TRBV18
clone_size: few
d_call: NA

cdr3_nt: TGCAGTGCTAGGGCGTCCGGGGCAGGTGATACGCAGTATTTT
cdr3_aa: CSARASGAGDTQYF
j_call: TRBJ2-3
cdr3_length: 14
v_call: TRBV20-1
clone_size: few
d_call: NA

cdr3_nt: TGCGCCAGCAGCTTGGGACAATTTGGGGCCAACGTCCTGACTTTC
cdr3_aa: CASSLGQFGANVLTF
j_call: TRBJ2-6
cdr3_length: 15
v_call: TRBV5-1
clone_size: NA
d_call: NA

cdr3_nt: TGTGTCTCTGGTTTGACACATCGGGGACTAGCGGGGAGGTCCGGGGAGCTGTTTTTT
cdr3_aa: CVSGLTHRGLAGRSGELFF
j_call: TRBJ2-2
cdr3_length: 19
v_call: TRBV12-5
clone_size: NA
d_call: TRBD2

cdr3_nt: TGTGCCAGCACGACCTCGGGACAGGCCTCCTACGAGCAGTACTTC
cdr3_aa: CASTTSGQASYEQYF
j_call: TRBJ2-7
cdr3_length: 15
v_call: TRBV12-3/TRBV12-4
clone_size: NA
d_call: TRBD1

cdr3_nt: TGTGCCAGCAGCGTAGCGAGTAGCTCCTACAATGAGCAGTTCTTC
cdr3_aa: CASSVASSSYNEQFF
j_call: TRBJ2-1
cdr3_length: 15
v_call: TRBV9
clone_size: NA
d_call: NA

cdr3_nt: TGTGCCACCAGCAGAGATATCACCGCCCGGGACTTC
cdr3_aa: CATSRDITARDF
j_call: TRBJ2-5
cdr3_length: 12
v_call: TRBV15
clone_size: few
d_call: NA

cdr3_nt: TGTGCCAGCAGTCGGGGGACAGTGAACACTGAAGCTTTCTTT
cdr3_aa: CASSRGTVNTEAFF
j_call: TRBJ1-1
cdr3_length: 14
v_call: TRBV6-1
clone_size: few
d_call: TRBD1

cdr3_nt: TGCAGTGCTAGAGTGGGGTTGACGGGCAATCAGCCCCAGCATTTT
cdr3_aa: CSARVGLTGNQPQHF
j_call: TRBJ1-5
cdr3_length: 15
v_call: TRBV20-1
clone_size: NA
d_call: NA

cdr3_nt: TGCAGTGCTAGAGTTGGGGGGCTTCGGGAAAAACTGTTTTTT
cdr3_aa: CSARVGGLREKLFF
j_call: TRBJ1-4
cdr3_length: 14
v_call: TRBV20-1
clone_size: many
d_call: NA

cdr3_nt: TGTGCCAGCAGTCGACAGACAGACTATGGCTACACCTTC
cdr3_aa: CASSRQTDYGYTF
j_call: TRBJ1-2
cdr3_length: 13
v_call: TRBV6-1
clone_size: NA
d_call: NA

cdr3_nt: TGCAGTGTCATGACAGGTGGTTTAAGGACTGAAGCTTTCTTT
cdr3_aa: CSVMTGGLRTEAFF
j_call: TRBJ1-1
cdr3_length: 14
v_call: TRBV20-1
clone_size: few
d_call: NA

cdr3_nt: TGTGCCAGTAGTATAACGGGACTAGCGGGAGGGCGCCATGAGCAGTTCTTC
cdr3_aa: CASSITGLAGGRHEQFF
j_call: TRBJ2-1
cdr3_length: 17
v_call: TRBV19
clone_size: few
d_call: TRBD2

cdr3_nt: TGTGCCAGCAGCCCTTGGAGTGGGCAACAAGAGACCCAGTACTTC
cdr3_aa: CASSPWSGQQETQYF
j_call: TRBJ2-5
cdr3_length: 15
v_call: TRBV7-2
clone_size: NA
d_call: NA

cdr3_nt: TGTGCCATCAGTGGAACGACTGGGGAGCTGTTTTTT
cdr3_aa: CAISGTTGELFF
j_call: TRBJ2-2
cdr3_length: 12
v_call: TRBV10-3
clone_size: few
d_call: NA

cdr3_nt: TGCAGTGCTAAATGGCTAGCCAAAAACATTCAGTACTTC
cdr3_aa: CSAKWLAKNIQYF
j_call: TRBJ2-4
cdr3_length: 13
v_call: TRBV20-1
clone_size: few
d_call: NA

cdr3_nt: TGCAGCGTTGAACAGGGGGTGTCCTACGAGCAGTACTTC
cdr3_aa: CSVEQGVSYEQYF
j_call: TRBJ2-7
cdr3_length: 13
v_call: TRBV29-1
clone_size: NA
d_call: TRBD1

cdr3_nt: TGTGCCAGCAGTAATCTTTTGGGTTCCACAGATACGCAGTATTTT
cdr3_aa: CASSNLLGSTDTQYF
j_call: TRBJ2-3
cdr3_length: 15
v_call: TRBV12-3/TRBV12-4
clone_size: NA
d_call: NA

cdr3_nt: TGCAGCGTGACCTCATTAGCTGAAGCTTTCTTT
cdr3_aa: CSVTSLAEAFF
j_call: TRBJ1-1
cdr3_length: 11
v_call: TRBV29-1
clone_size: few
d_call: NA

cdr3_nt: TGCGCCAGCAGCTTGGGACTAGCGGGGTACCTTTTCTACAATGAGCAGTTCTTC
cdr3_aa: CASSLGLAGYLFYNEQFF
j_call: TRBJ2-1
cdr3_length: 18
v_call: TRBV5-1
clone_size: many
d_call: TRBD2

cdr3_nt: TGCGCCAGCAGCTTGGTGGCAGAACCAGCTTTCTTT
cdr3_aa: CASSLVAEPAFF
j_call: TRBJ1-1
cdr3_length: 12
v_call: TRBV5-1
clone_size: few
d_call: NA

cdr3_nt: TGTGCCATCAGAGATAGCAACACAGATACGCAGTATTTT
cdr3_aa: CAIRDSNTDTQYF
j_call: TRBJ2-3
cdr3_length: 13
v_call: TRBV10-3
clone_size: NA
d_call: NA

cdr3_nt: TGTGCCAGCAGTGAAGGGTTGCCAGCCGACACTGAAGCTTTCTTT
cdr3_aa: CASSEGLPADTEAFF
j_call: TRBJ1-1
cdr3_length: 15
v_call: TRBV3-1
clone_size: NA
d_call: NA

cdr3_nt: TGCGCCAGCGGGACAGGGGGCACTGAGCAGTTCTTC
cdr3_aa: CASGTGGTEQFF
j_call: TRBJ2-1
cdr3_length: 12
v_call: TRBV10-2
clone_size: NA
d_call: TRBD1

cdr3_nt: TGCAGTGTATCTTCAGAGCTGAACACTGAAGCTTTCTTT
cdr3_aa: CSVSSELNTEAFF
j_call: TRBJ1-1
cdr3_length: 13
v_call: TRBV20-1
clone_size: many
d_call: NA

cdr3_nt: TGTGCCATCAGCGAGGGACAGGGCTCCACCCAGTACTTC
cdr3_aa: CAISEGQGSTQYF
j_call: TRBJ2-7
cdr3_length: 13
v_call: TRBV10-3
clone_size: few
d_call: TRBD1

cdr3_nt: TGTGCCAGCAGCCGGGGACCTATTTATGGCTACACCTTC
cdr3_aa: CASSRGPIYGYTF
j_call: TRBJ1-2
cdr3_length: 13
v_call: TRBV6-6
clone_size: NA
d_call: NA

cdr3_nt: TGCGCCAGCAGCTGGACAGATCTACAGGGCGATGGCTACACCTTC
cdr3_aa: CASSWTDLQGDGYTF
j_call: TRBJ1-2
cdr3_length: 15
v_call: TRBV5-1
clone_size: many
d_call: NA

cdr3_nt: TGTGCCAGCAGTGAACTAGCGGCCTACAATGAGCAGTTCTTC
cdr3_aa: CASSELAAYNEQFF
j_call: TRBJ2-1
cdr3_length: 14
v_call: TRBV6-1
clone_size: few
d_call: TRBD2

cdr3_nt: TGTGCTAGTGGTTTCCAACAGGGGTACAATTACTATGGCTACACCTTC
cdr3_aa: CASGFQQGYNYYGYTF
j_call: TRBJ1-2
cdr3_length: 16
v_call: TRBV12-5
clone_size: NA
d_call: TRBD1

cdr3_nt: TGTGCCAGCAGCCACGGCCCAGCTAACTATGGCTACACCTTC
cdr3_aa: CASSHGPANYGYTF
j_call: TRBJ1-2
cdr3_length: 14
v_call: TRBV3-1
clone_size: few
d_call: NA

cdr3_nt: TGTGCCAGCAGTTTAACTAGCGGGGGGGATTCAGATACGCAGTATTTT
cdr3_aa: CASSLTSGGDSDTQYF
j_call: TRBJ2-3
cdr3_length: 16
v_call: TRBV12-3/TRBV12-4
clone_size: NA
d_call: TRBD2

cdr3_nt: TGTGCCTGGAGTAGCGGGGGAAAAGGGCGACAAGAGACCCAGTACTTC
cdr3_aa: CAWSSGGKGRQETQYF
j_call: TRBJ2-5
cdr3_length: 16
v_call: TRBV30
clone_size: NA
d_call: TRBD2

cdr3_nt: TGCAGTGCTTTCCCGGGGGACCACGAGCAGTACTTC
cdr3_aa: CSAFPGDHEQYF
j_call: TRBJ2-7
cdr3_length: 12
v_call: TRBV20-1
clone_size: NA
d_call: NA

cdr3_nt: TGTGCCAGCAGGGGACTAGCGGCGTACAATGAGCAGTTCTTC
cdr3_aa: CASRGLAAYNEQFF
j_call: TRBJ2-1
cdr3_length: 14
v_call: TRBV28
clone_size: many
d_call: TRBD2

cdr3_nt: TGTGCCAGCAGCGGCCCCGGGACTGGACTCACTGAAGCTTTCTTT
cdr3_aa: CASSGPGTGLTEAFF
j_call: TRBJ1-1
cdr3_length: 15
v_call: TRBV7-2
clone_size: few
d_call: NA

cdr3_nt: TGTGCCACCAGACCCGGACTAGCGGGAGTTGACGAGCAGTACTTC
cdr3_aa: CATRPGLAGVDEQYF
j_call: TRBJ2-7
cdr3_length: 15
v_call: TRBV15
clone_size: few
d_call: TRBD2

cdr3_nt: TGCAGCGTCCTACCCGGGACAGGAAGCACCGGGGAGCTGTTTTTT
cdr3_aa: CSVLPGTGSTGELFF
j_call: TRBJ2-2
cdr3_length: 15
v_call: TRBV29-1
clone_size: NA
d_call: TRBD1

cdr3_nt: TGCAGTACCCCAGGGGACAGCAATCAGCCCCAGCATTTT
cdr3_aa: CSTPGDSNQPQHF
j_call: TRBJ1-5
cdr3_length: 13
v_call: TRBV20-1
clone_size: NA
d_call: NA

cdr3_nt: TGTGCCATCAGTGAGACGACTAGCGGGAGAGAAGAGACCCAGTACTTC
cdr3_aa: CAISETTSGREETQYF
j_call: TRBJ2-5
cdr3_length: 16
v_call: TRBV10-3
clone_size: NA
d_call: TRBD2

cdr3_nt: TGTGCCAGCAGTTCAAACGGGGTCTATTCAGATACGCAGTATTTT
cdr3_aa: CASSSNGVYSDTQYF
j_call: TRBJ2-3
cdr3_length: 15
v_call: TRBV6-5
clone_size: many
d_call: NA

cdr3_nt: TGCAGCGTTGAAGAGTTTCGGACAGGGGGCGGCGAGCAGTACTTC
cdr3_aa: CSVEEFRTGGGEQYF
j_call: TRBJ2-7
cdr3_length: 15
v_call: TRBV29-1
clone_size: few
d_call: TRBD1

cdr3_nt: TGTGCCATCAGTCCCCTCCAATACGAGCAGTACTTC
cdr3_aa: CAISPLQYEQYF
j_call: TRBJ2-7
cdr3_length: 12
v_call: TRBV10-3
clone_size: few
d_call: NA

cdr3_nt: TGCGCCAGCAGCTCGGACGGGTACCAAGAGACCCAGTACTTC
cdr3_aa: CASSSDGYQETQYF
j_call: TRBJ2-5
cdr3_length: 14
v_call: TRBV5-1
clone_size: NA
d_call: NA